Shown below are 2 T cell receptor beta chains from a single sample sequenced in a study of blood T cells in healthy people across ages. With a J-beta primer mix and a sample-barcoded 5' primer, a second PCR ran roughly 6 to 12 cycles. One entry per CDR3 protein results from TCRdb running MiXCR on the 5' RACE reads. The sample lists roughly 930,000 distinct CDR3 sequences; 48% were seen once. The sequencing input was blood. The receptors were gathered from a man aged 25-45 years in good health.

In the case of this clonotype: The junction shows a germline mismatch at one end, possibly a read error. The chain has TRBV5-6 and TRBJ1-2, with TRBD1 matching 7 bases. The CDR3 consists of 16 residues. Germline V gene data show CDR1 as SGHDT and CDR2 as YYEEEE. The CDR3 DNA reads as TGTGCCAGCAGCTTCAGAGACAGGGACCTTGACTATGGCTGCACCTTC. This sequence encodes CASSFRDRDLDYGCTF.

The rearrangement uses TRBV20-1 and TRBJ2-1; D might be TRBD2 (6 bases). V gave up 5 bases and J gave up 9 bases, with 20 bases separating them. The CDR3 is made up of 14 amino acids. Germline CDR1 is DFQATT and CDR2 is SNEGSKA (reference sequence). CDR3 amino acids: CSAGIRDPEGEQFF. The CDR3 region has the DNA TGCAGTGCTGGGATTCGGGACCCGGAGGGTGAGCAGTTCTTC.